The rows below give T cell receptor beta chains drawn from one sample of a study of blood T cell repertoires in COVID-19. Repertoires were generated with immunoSEQ multiplex PCR, while TCRdb's copy carries only in-frame clones and drops some. The sample consists of a few hundred thousand clones, around 90% of them appearing once. The sample taken for sequencing was PBMCs or T cells enriched from blood (not recorded which). The receptors were sampled from a young woman who had recovered from COVID-19. Both conserved end residues are part of each CDR3. A D gene is named only where the DNA matches it firmly. Clone size, where shown, is once, few, many, or a class for clones that have expanded.

>few|TRBV7-9|-|TRBJ2-5
TGTGCCAGCAGCTCGGACTATACCGGGGAGACCCAGTACTTC
CASSSDYTGETQYF
>-|TRBV25-1|TRBD1|TRBJ1-4
TGTGCCAGCAGTGAATTTAGGGACAGTAATGAAAAACTGTTTTTT
CASSEFRDSNEKLFF
>-|TRBV6-2/TRBV6-3|-|TRBJ2-4
TGTGCCAGCAGTTACAGTCGGGACATTCAGTACTTC
CASSYSRDIQYF
>-|TRBV30|-|TRBJ1-6
TGTGCCTGGAGCGGTAATTCACCCCTCCACTTT
CAWSGNSPLHF
>-|TRBV9|TRBD1|TRBJ1-2
TGTGCCAGCAGCCCCGAGGGACAGGGGTACTATGGCTACACCTTC
CASSPEGQGYYGYTF
>-|TRBV4-2|-|TRBJ2-7
TGTGCCAGCAGCCCCCCGCATGGCAGCTCCTACGAGCAGTACTTC
CASSPPHGSSYEQYF
>-|TRBV5-1|TRBD2|TRBJ2-7
TGCGCCAGCAGCCCGACGGGCGGGGGGGCCTACGAGCAGTACTTC
CASSPTGGGAYEQYF
>-|TRBV4-2|-|TRBJ1-4
TGTGCCAGCAGCCAAGAAGGGCGGGTGAACAATGTTGGTGAAAAACTGTTTTTT
CASSQEGRVNNVGEKLFF
>-|TRBV30|TRBD2|TRBJ2-3
TGTGCCTGGAGTGTACTTCCCGGGACCGCGGGCGGGAGTACGCAGTATTTT
CAWSVLPGTAGGSTQYF
>-|TRBV7-9|TRBD1|TRBJ2-2
TGTGCCAGCAGCGCAGACAGGGTGCCCGGGGAGCTGTTTTTT
CASSADRVPGELFF
>-|TRBV5-4|-|TRBJ2-7
TGTGCCAGCAGCCCGGGATGGGGGGCCTACGAGCAGTACTTC
CASSPGWGAYEQYF
>-|TRBV2|-|TRBJ1-1
TGTGCCAGCAGTGACCCGGGGAATGAAGCTTTCTTT
CASSDPGNEAFF
>-|TRBV30|TRBD1|TRBJ1-1
TGTGCCTGGAGAGGGGCCCGAGGGACAGCCTCATCTCGAGCTTTCTTT
CAWRGARGTASSRAFF
>-|TRBV5-1|TRBD1|TRBJ1-1
TGCGCCAGCAGTCCCGGGTCGGCAGGGGGCCAAAACACTGAAGCTTTCTTT
CASSPGSAGGQNTEAFF
>-|TRBV6-5|TRBD2|TRBJ2-1
TGTGCCAGCAGTTACTTTCTAGCGGGGGAGCAGTTCTTC
CASSYFLAGEQFF
>-|TRBV27|-|TRBJ1-6
TGTGCCAGCAGTGGGCCATATTCACCCCTCCACTTT
CASSGPYSPLHF
>once|TRBV4-3|TRBD2|TRBJ2-6
TGCGCCAGCAGCCAGGACGCGGGACTAGCGGGCGGGGCCAACGTCCTGACTTTC
CASSQDAGLAGGANVLTF
>once|TRBV30|-|TRBJ2-5
TGTGCCTGGAGTGGTTGGGGGGGGCTTGTGTCGCAAGAGACCCAGTACTTC
CAWSGWGGLVSQETQYF
>-|TRBV27|TRBD2|TRBJ2-5
TGTGCCAGCAGTTTAATCAGGACCCCGGGAGGGACCCAGTACTTC
CASSLIRTPGGTQYF
>once|TRBV28|TRBD1|TRBJ1-4
TGTGCCAGCAGTCCCGACAGGGGGCGCGGGAAACTGTTTTTT
CASSPDRGRGKLFF
>-|TRBV10-3|-|TRBJ1-3
TGTGCCCTTAGCGGGCCCTCTGGAAACACCATATATTTT
CALSGPSGNTIYF
>-|TRBV24-1|-|TRBJ1-1
TGTGCCACCAGTATCATAGGGGTGGACACTGAAGCTTTCTTT
CATSIIGVDTEAFF
>-|TRBV6-1|-|TRBJ1-2
TGTGCCAGCAGTGACGGGCAGGAGGTCGTTGGCTACACCTTC
CASSDGQEVVGYTF
>once|TRBV21-1|-|TRBJ1-1
TGTGCCAGCAGCAAAGGGGCGGACATGAACACTGAAGCTTTCTTT
CASSKGADMNTEAFF
>-|TRBV11-2|TRBD1|TRBJ1-1
TGTGCCAGCAGCTTAGCCCGACAGGGATGGACTGAAGCTTTCTTT
CASSLARQGWTEAFF
>-|TRBV7-3|TRBD2|TRBJ2-7
TGTGCCAGCAGCCTGGGGGTAGCGGGGCCCTACGAGCAGTACTTC
CASSLGVAGPYEQYF
>-|TRBV9|-|TRBJ1-2
TGTGCCAGCAGCCCCTACCAGGGTAACTATGGCTACACCTTC
CASSPYQGNYGYTF
>-|TRBV4-3|-|TRBJ1-6
TGCGCCAGCAGCCAAGATATAGGGAGCTCCTATAATTCACCCCTCCACTTT
CASSQDIGSSYNSPLHF
>-|TRBV19|TRBD1|TRBJ1-5
TGTGCCAGTAGTCCCCGGGACAGGGCGGGTCAGCCCCAGCATTTT
CASSPRDRAGQPQHF
>-|TRBV5-8|-|TRBJ2-7
TGTGCCAGCAGCCCCCGGAGGCGGCGGGGCGAGCAGTACTTC
CASSPRRRRGEQYF
>-|TRBV7-6|-|TRBJ2-7
TGTGCCAGCAGCTTAGGTCCCAGCTACGAGCAGTACTTC
CASSLGPSYEQYF
>-|TRBV2|-|TRBJ1-2
TGTGCCAGCAGTGGCAGGAATGGCTACACCTTC
CASSGRNGYTF
>-|TRBV18|-|TRBJ2-2
TGTGCCAGCTCACCTGCAAGGCGGGACGGGGAGCTGTTTTTT
CASSPARRDGELFF
>once|TRBV7-9|-|TRBJ1-1
TGTGCCAGCAGCTTAGCGTACGGAGAAAACACTGAAGCTTTCTTT
CASSLAYGENTEAFF
>-|TRBV5-1|-|TRBJ1-5
TGCGCCAGCAGCTTGGGTGGGGGGAAGCAGCCCCAGCATTTT
CASSLGGGKQPQHF
>-|TRBV19|TRBD1|TRBJ1-2
TGTGCCAGTAGTCGGGGACAGGGCTCCTATGGCTACACCTTC
CASSRGQGSYGYTF
>-|TRBV13|-|TRBJ1-1
TGTGCCAGCAGCTTCAGGGGAGTCAATACTGAAGCTTTCTTT
CASSFRGVNTEAFF
>-|TRBV27|TRBD1|TRBJ1-2
TGTGCCAGCAGTTTGGACAGGCTTAACTATGGCTACACCTTC
CASSLDRLNYGYTF
>-|TRBV7-6|TRBD2|TRBJ2-5
TGTGCCAGCAGCCCTAGCGGGGGACCCGACGGGCCCCAGTACTTC
CASSPSGGPDGPQYF
>once|TRBV5-1|TRBD2|TRBJ2-1
TGCGCCAGCAGCTTGGGGCCAGCGGGGGGCTGGGAGCAGTTCTTC
CASSLGPAGGWEQFF
>-|TRBV19|TRBD1|TRBJ2-7
TGTGCCAGTAGTATTGGGGACAGGGCCTTGTACTTC
CASSIGDRALYF